These 11 T cell receptor beta chains came from one sample sequenced in a study of low-dose radiotherapy and immunotherapy resistance in tumors. Stated time point: before trial treatment. Gene-specific TRAV and TRBV primers were used for first-strand cDNA, covering alpha and beta chains. The TCRs were subjected to amplification over 20 PCR cycles employing a constant-region primer in conjunction with a V-primer adapter. TCRdb recomputed calls from the reads with MiXCR, one row per CDR3 protein. The table shows tens of thousands of distinct CDR3 sequences, with around 17% occurring only once. Source: PBMCs, taken before treatment. The receptors stem from a male donor with prostate cancer.

This clonotype was picked up many times. The chain recombines TRBV6-5 with TRBJ2-2, with 8 nucleotides matching TRBD1. The V segment lost 5 bases and the J segment 7 bases; nucleotides outside the gene matches: 6. Germline V gives CDR1 MNHEY, CDR2 SVGAGI. The CDR3 runs to 14 residues. The CDR3 region is CASSRTGRFGELFF. The CDR3 nucleotides are TGTGCCAGCAGTAGGACAGGGAGGTTCGGGGAGCTGTTTTTT.

This clonotype was detected many times. V and J are TRBV7-9 and TRBJ1-2; D ambiguous. V lost 5 bases to trimming and J lost 8 bases, with 24 bases between them. Germline values: CDR1 SEHNR, CDR2 FQNEAQ (reference sequence). The CDR3 covers 16 residues. CDR3 DNA: TGTGCCAGCAGCCCTGGGGAAGGGCCAATGGGATCGGGCTACACCTTC. Protein: CASSPGEGPMGSGYTF.

This clonotype has a count of ten or more. The chain recombines TRBV7-8 with TRBJ1-4; 7 bases map to TRBD1. V shed 5 bases, J shed 0 bases, and the junction held 12 bases outside the gene matches. The germline CDR1 and CDR2 sequences are SGHVS and FQNEAQ. CDR3 length: 18 amino acids. CDR3 residues: CASSQRTGSTSTNEKLFF. The DNA of the CDR3 is TGTGCCAGCAGCCAACGGACAGGATCGACTTCAACTAATGAAAAACTGTTTTTT.

This clonotype was found many times. This chain uses TRBV5-6 with TRBJ2-1; 8 bases align to TRBD2. Germline V lookup: CDR1 SGHDT, CDR2 YYEEEE. The V gene end was trimmed by 2 bases and the J gene end by 0 bases; junction bases not matched to a gene: 7. The CDR3 runs 17 residues. CDR3 sequence: CASSFVSGAFSYNEQFF. In DNA form, the CDR3 reads TGTGCCAGCAGCTTCGTTAGCGGGGCGTTCTCCTACAATGAGCAGTTCTTC.

The count of this clonotype is one. This chain links TRBV11-2 with TRBJ2-4; D is possibly TRBD1 (5 bases). Germline values: CDR1 SGHAT, CDR2 FQNNGV. The CDR3 covers 15 residues. V was clipped by 1 base and J by 8 bases, with 15 bases between them. CDR3 DNA: TGTGCCAGCAGCTTAGGGGGCGCAAGTTTGGACATTCAGTACTTC. It yields the protein CASSLGGASLDIQYF.

The genes are TRBV5-1 and TRBJ1-1; D may be TRBD1 (5 bases). This CDR3 has 15 amino acids. With 5 bases removed from V and 4 bases from J, the gap between germline ends came to 18 bases. Per the germline V gene, CDR1 is SGHRS and CDR2 is YFSETQ. CDR3 sequence: CASSGGGIGSTEAFF. CDR3 in DNA: TGCGCCAGCAGTGGGGGTGGTATAGGGAGCACTGAAGCTTTCTTT.

This clonotype was observed at least ten times. The genes are TRBV10-2 and TRBJ1-5; D is unresolved. The CDR3 extends over 13 amino acids. V lost 6 bases, J lost 1 base, and 7 bases lay in between. CDR1 and CDR2 (germline): WSHSY, SAAADI. The CDR3 here is CASRSGSNQPQHF. DNA for the CDR3: TGCGCCAGCAGATCAGGAAGCAATCAGCCCCAGCATTTT.

This clonotype was seen many times. The chain is built from TRBV12-5 and TRBJ2-7, with a tentative D call TRBD2 (6 bases). Trimming pared 9 bases from V and 6 bases from J, leaving 18 bases between. Germline V gene data show CDR1 as LGHNT and CDR2 as FRNRAP. CDR3 length: 13 residues. CDR3 bases: TGTGCTAGCGGCGGGGAGGCCCTTGGCGAGCAGTACTTC. This encodes CASGGEALGEQYF. Full variable domain (remainder filled in from reference TRBV12-5 and TRBJ2-7): DARVTQTPRHKVTEMGQEVTMRCQPILGHNTVFWYRQTMMQGLELLAYFRNRAPLDDSGMPKDRFSAEMPDATLATLKIQPSEPRDSAVYFCASGGEALGEQYFGPGTRLTVT.

This clonotype was seen many times. The chain carries TRBV5-4 and TRBJ1-5; D is perhaps TRBD1 (5 bases). The ends were cut back, 3 bases at V and 2 bases at J, with 6 bases in the middle. The CDR3 is 13 residues long. CDR1 and CDR2 (germline): SGHNT, YYREEE (reference sequence). The CDR3, as DNA: TGTGCCAGCAGCTGGGACGGCAATCAGCCCCAGCATTTT. As protein: CASSWDGNQPQHF.

In this sample, this clonotype turned up many times. The chain has TRBV29-1 and TRBJ2-3, with D tentatively TRBD1 (5 bases). Trimming left V 3 bases short and J 4 bases short, with 8 bases between. This CDR3 contains 12 residues. The germline gives CDR1 SQVTM, CDR2 ANQGSEA. The CDR3 DNA reads as TGCAGCGTTGACACAGGATCAGATACGCAGTATTTT. It is translated as CSVDTGSDTQYF.

This clonotype was counted only a few times. The V gene is TRBV3-1, the J gene TRBJ1-1, with 8 bases fitting TRBD1. The CDR3 runs to 14 residues. V lost 0 bases and J lost 8; bases outside the gene matches: 5. Looked up from germline, CDR1 is LGHDT and CDR2 is YNNKEL (reference sequence). CDR3 protein: CASSQDVGQEEAFF. CDR3 DNA sequence: TGTGCCAGCAGCCAAGATGTGGGACAGGAAGAAGCTTTCTTT.